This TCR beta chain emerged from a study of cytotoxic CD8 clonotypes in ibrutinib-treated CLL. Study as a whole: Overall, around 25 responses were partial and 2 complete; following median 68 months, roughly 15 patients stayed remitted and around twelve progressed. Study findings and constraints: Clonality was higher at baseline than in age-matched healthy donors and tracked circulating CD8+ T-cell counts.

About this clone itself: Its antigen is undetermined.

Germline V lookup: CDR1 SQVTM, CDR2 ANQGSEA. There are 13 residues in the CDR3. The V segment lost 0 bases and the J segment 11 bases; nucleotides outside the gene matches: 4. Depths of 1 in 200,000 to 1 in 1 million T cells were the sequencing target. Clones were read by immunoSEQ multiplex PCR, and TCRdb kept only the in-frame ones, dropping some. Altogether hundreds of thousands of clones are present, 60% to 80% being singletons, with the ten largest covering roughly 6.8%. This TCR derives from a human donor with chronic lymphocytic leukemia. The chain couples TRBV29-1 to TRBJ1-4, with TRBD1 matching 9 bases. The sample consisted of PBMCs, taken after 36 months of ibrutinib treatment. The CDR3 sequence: CSVEDPGTGKLFF. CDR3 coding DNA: TGCAGCGTTGAAGACCCCGGGACAGGGAAACTGTTTTTT.